The rows below give T cell receptor beta chains drawn from one sample of a study of T cells in Graves' hyperthyroidism and ophthalmopathy. MiXCR, applied by TCRdb to the multiplex PCR reads, yields one record per CDR3 protein. The repertoire holds around 800,000 distinct CDR3 sequences, about 38% seen once, with approximately 10% in the top ten. The specimen was blood. The source is a man aged 18 to 35 with Graves' hyperthyroidism. The CDR3 runs from the conserved cysteine through the conserved F or W. The D gene is left open where the match is weak. Clone size, where shown, is once, few, many, or a class for clones that have expanded.

clone size: NA
J gene: TRBJ1-1
D gene: NA
V gene: TRBV7-9
CDR3 DNA: TGTGCCAGCTCATCAGGACAGACGAACATTGAAGCTTTCTTT
CDR3 protein: CASSSGQTNIEAFF

clone size: few
J gene: TRBJ2-7
D gene: TRBD1
V gene: TRBV20-1
CDR3 DNA: TGCAGTGCTAGAGTTCTGACAGGGGACGTAAGCGAGCAGTACTTC
CDR3 protein: CSARVLTGDVSEQYF

clone size: NA
J gene: TRBJ2-7
D gene: NA
V gene: TRBV7-3
CDR3 DNA: TGTGCCAGCACTACGGACCCGCCGGCGCAGTACTTC
CDR3 protein: CASTTDPPAQYF

clone size: NA
J gene: TRBJ1-2
D gene: TRBD1
V gene: TRBV4-1
CDR3 DNA: TGTGCCAGCAGCCAAGATTCCGGGACAGTCCTTAACTATGGCTACACCTTC
CDR3 protein: CASSQDSGTVLNYGYTF

clone size: many
J gene: TRBJ1-1
D gene: NA
V gene: TRBV9
CDR3 DNA: TGTGCCAGCAGCGTCTATCTGAACACTGAAGCTTTCTTT
CDR3 protein: CASSVYLNTEAFF

clone size: few
J gene: TRBJ1-1
D gene: NA
V gene: TRBV7-3
CDR3 DNA: TGTGCCAGCAGCCCCCTAGGGCAGGGGTACACTGAAGCTTTCTTT
CDR3 protein: CASSPLGQGYTEAFF

clone size: many
J gene: TRBJ1-3
D gene: NA
V gene: TRBV2
CDR3 DNA: TGTGCCAGCAGCGGTACCTCTGGAAACACCATATATTTT
CDR3 protein: CASSGTSGNTIYF

clone size: few
J gene: TRBJ2-7
D gene: NA
V gene: TRBV9
CDR3 DNA: TGTGCCAGCAGCGCGAAAGGGGGGTCCTACGAGCAGTACTTC
CDR3 protein: CASSAKGGSYEQYF

clone size: NA
J gene: TRBJ2-7
D gene: TRBD1
V gene: TRBV12-3/TRBV12-4
CDR3 DNA: TGTGCCAGCAGTGAGACCGGGACAGACTACGAGCAGTACTTC
CDR3 protein: CASSETGTDYEQYF

clone size: few
J gene: TRBJ2-2
D gene: NA
V gene: TRBV19
CDR3 DNA: TGTGCCAGTAGTATATGGGAATCCGGGGAGCTGTTTTTT
CDR3 protein: CASSIWESGELFF

clone size: NA
J gene: TRBJ2-7
D gene: NA
V gene: TRBV12-5
CDR3 DNA: TGTGCCAGCAGGAACAGAGGGGAGCAGTACTTC
CDR3 protein: CASRNRGEQYF

clone size: NA
J gene: TRBJ2-5
D gene: NA
V gene: TRBV13
CDR3 DNA: TGTGCCAGCAGCTTTAAGGGGTTAGAGACCCAGTACTTC
CDR3 protein: CASSFKGLETQYF

clone size: NA
J gene: TRBJ1-6
D gene: NA
V gene: TRBV25-1
CDR3 DNA: TGTGCCAGCAGTGAATATGGGACGGGGTGGGATTCACCCCTCCACTTT
CDR3 protein: CASSEYGTGWDSPLHF

clone size: NA
J gene: TRBJ2-2
D gene: NA
V gene: TRBV29-1
CDR3 DNA: TGCAGCGTTCACGGAGCGACCACCGGGGAGCTGTTTTTT
CDR3 protein: CSVHGATTGELFF

clone size: few
J gene: TRBJ2-2
D gene: NA
V gene: TRBV19
CDR3 DNA: TGTGCCAGCAAGGGGACGGACGCGAACACCGGGGAGCTGTTTTTT
CDR3 protein: CASKGTDANTGELFF

clone size: NA
J gene: TRBJ1-1
D gene: NA
V gene: TRBV12-3/TRBV12-4
CDR3 DNA: TGTGCCAGCATTTTTCGCGACACGGGGCGTGAAGCTTTCTTT
CDR3 protein: CASIFRDTGREAFF

clone size: NA
J gene: TRBJ2-7
D gene: NA
V gene: TRBV7-9
CDR3 DNA: TGTGCCAGCAGCCCGACTGAGACAGCCACCTACGAGCAGTACTTC
CDR3 protein: CASSPTETATYEQYF

clone size: NA
J gene: TRBJ1-2
D gene: TRBD1
V gene: TRBV2
CDR3 DNA: TGTGCCAGCAGGGACAGGGGGAGTGGAAACACCTTC
CDR3 protein: CASRDRGSGNTF

clone size: many
J gene: TRBJ2-7
D gene: TRBD1
V gene: TRBV7-9
CDR3 DNA: TGTGCCAGCAGCTTAGTCAGGGGGATGCGGGAGCAGTACTTC
CDR3 protein: CASSLVRGMREQYF

clone size: NA
J gene: TRBJ2-6
D gene: NA
V gene: TRBV12-3/TRBV12-4
CDR3 DNA: TGTGCCAGCAGTTTTCGGCTGAACTCTGGGGCCAACGTCCTGACTTTC
CDR3 protein: CASSFRLNSGANVLTF

clone size: NA
J gene: TRBJ2-5
D gene: NA
V gene: TRBV29-1
CDR3 DNA: TGCAGCGTTGGGGAACAGCCCCAGTACTTC
CDR3 protein: CSVGEQPQYF

clone size: NA
J gene: TRBJ1-3
D gene: NA
V gene: TRBV7-2
CDR3 DNA: TGTGCCGGCAGCTTAGGGAGCGGAAGAAACACCATATATTTT
CDR3 protein: CAGSLGSGRNTIYF

clone size: NA
J gene: TRBJ2-7
D gene: TRBD2
V gene: TRBV20-1
CDR3 DNA: TGCAGTGCTAGTTCCACTAGCGGAGCCTACGAGCAGTACTTC
CDR3 protein: CSASSTSGAYEQYF

clone size: NA
J gene: TRBJ2-6
D gene: NA
V gene: TRBV4-3
CDR3 DNA: TGCCCCAGCAGCCAAGGAGGTTACTCTGGGGCCAACGTCCTGACTTTC
CDR3 protein: CPSSQGGYSGANVLTF

clone size: many
J gene: TRBJ1-2
D gene: TRBD1
V gene: TRBV9
CDR3 DNA: TGTGCCAGCAGCACCTGGGGACAGCCGTACTATGGCTACACCTTC
CDR3 protein: CASSTWGQPYYGYTF

clone size: NA
J gene: TRBJ1-1
D gene: NA
V gene: TRBV5-4
CDR3 DNA: TGTGCCAGCAGTTCGCCTGACAGCTACACTGAAGCTTTCTTT
CDR3 protein: CASSSPDSYTEAFF

clone size: NA
J gene: TRBJ2-5
D gene: TRBD2
V gene: TRBV19
CDR3 DNA: TGTGCCAGTACCGACATACGGAACACCGGGGAGGGGGAGACCCAGTACTTC
CDR3 protein: CASTDIRNTGEGETQYF